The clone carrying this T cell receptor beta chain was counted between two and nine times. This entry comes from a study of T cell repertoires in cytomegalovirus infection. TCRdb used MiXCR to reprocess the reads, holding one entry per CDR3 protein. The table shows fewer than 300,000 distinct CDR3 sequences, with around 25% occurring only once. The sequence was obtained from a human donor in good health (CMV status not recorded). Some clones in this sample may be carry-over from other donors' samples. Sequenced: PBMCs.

The CDR3 sequence is CSVFREEKLFF. In nucleotides, the CDR3 is TGCAGCGTTTTCCGGGAAGAAAAACTGTTTTTT. V is TRBV29-1 and J is TRBJ1-4; D is uncertain. The ends were cut back, 5 bases at V and 8 bases at J, with 9 bases in the middle. Germline V gene data show CDR1 as SQVTM and CDR2 as ANQGSEA. CDR3 length equals 11 residues.